These T cell receptor beta chains were read from a single sample in a study of vaccination effects on CD4 cells after COVID-19. The antigens of these receptors remain unknown. Profiling relied on immunoSEQ multiplex PCR, and the TCRdb table lists in-frame clones only, not all of them. The sample has 20,000 to 30,000 clones, around 69% seen once. The sequencing used CD4+ T cells from PBMCs cultured with SARS-CoV-2 spike peptides, collected before COVID-19 vaccination. All receptors derive from a human donor who had a prior SARS-CoV-2 infection. Each CDR3 is given with its conserved first and last residue. The D gene is left open where the match is weak.

V	length	J	D	CDR3	DNA
TRBV5-4	14	TRBJ2-5	TRBD1	CASSSGTAQETQYF	TGTGCCAGCAGTTCCGGGACAGCCCAAGAGACCCAGTACTTC
TRBV30	13	TRBJ1-6	-	CAWKVDYNSPLHF	TGTGCCTGGAAGGTGGATTATAATTCACCCCTCCACTTT
TRBV2	14	TRBJ1-1	-	CASRQGKMNTEAFF	TGTGCCAGCAGGCAGGGGAAAATGAACACTGAAGCTTTCTTT
TRBV7-8	12	TRBJ2-6	-	CASTRRANVLTF	TGTGCCAGCACCCGCCGGGCCAACGTCCTGACTTTC
TRBV9	15	TRBJ1-6	-	CASSFTGLGGSPLHF	TGTGCCAGCAGCTTCACAGGGTTGGGGGGTTCACCCCTCCACTTT
TRBV7-2	15	TRBJ2-3	-	CASRLGIAGTDTQYF	TGTGCCAGCAGGCTCGGGATAGCCGGGACAGATACGCAGTATTTT
TRBV28	12	TRBJ1-2	-	CASSQLNYGYTF	TGTGCCAGCAGTCAGCTTAACTATGGCTACACCTTC
TRBV3-1/TRBV3-2	12	TRBJ2-5	-	CASSQEEETQYF	TGTGCCAGCAGCCAAGAGGAAGAGACCCAGTACTTC
TRBV5-8	14	TRBJ2-7	TRBD1	CASSRDRGIYEQYF	TGTGCCAGCAGCCGTGACAGGGGGATCTACGAGCAGTACTTC
TRBV5-4	13	TRBJ1-4	-	CASSRTENEKLFF	TGTGCCAGCAGCCGGACAGAAAATGAAAAACTGTTTTTT
TRBV18	15	TRBJ1-1	-	CASSPGGALNTEAFF	TGTGCCAGCTCACCAGGCGGGGCCCTGAACACTGAAGCTTTCTTT